The 20 T cell receptor beta chains below come from one sample, sequenced in a study of prognosis after radiotherapy for stage I lung cancer. Multiplex PCR in two rounds served to amplify TCR beta CDR3 from genomic DNA. Primers were specific to each TRBV and TRBJ gene in first-round PCR. TCRdb redid the calling of the multiplex PCR reads with MiXCR, one entry per CDR3 protein. This table has tens of thousands of distinct CDR3 sequences, around 40% appearing once. The sequencing here drew on PBMCs, taken before or after stereotactic body radiation therapy (not recorded which). The source is a donor at least 50 years old with non-small cell lung cancer.

This clonotype has at least ten counts. The chain carries TRBV4-2 and TRBJ1-5; D not certain. Per germline, CDR1 LGHNA and CDR2 YNFKEQ. V lost 5 bases, J lost 6 bases, and 11 bases lay in between. This CDR3 has 13 amino acids. The DNA of the CDR3 is TGTGCCAGCAGCGCTTATGAACGTCAGCCCCAGCATTTT. It is translated as CASSAYERQPQHF.

The table lists this clonotype with many counts. This rearrangement joins TRBV11-2 to TRBJ2-7; D is perhaps TRBD1 or TRBD2 (5 bases each). Germline loops: CDR1 SGHAT, CDR2 FQNNGV. V was pared by 5 bases and J by 4 bases, with 15 bases between. The CDR3 totals 14 residues. CDR3 nucleotide sequence: TGTGCCAGCAGCCGCTTGTGGGGGAATTACGAGCAGTACTTC. Its translation: CASSRLWGNYEQYF.

CDR3 sequence (DNA): TGTGCCAGCAGTATCGGGACGTATAATTCACCCCTCCACTTT. This encodes CASSIGTYNSPLHF. The rearrangement joins TRBV25-1 to TRBJ1-6, with TRBD1 as a possible D gene (5 bases). Trimming removed 5 bases from V and 4 bases from J, with 9 bases in between. CDR3 length equals 14 residues. Germline V gives CDR1 MGHDK, CDR2 SYGVNS.

This clonotype was recorded at least ten times. The CDR3: CASSYSREEVQETQYF. In DNA form, the CDR3 reads TGTGCCAGCAGTTACTCCCGGGAGGAAGTTCAAGAGACCCAGTACTTC. The chain uses TRBV6-5 and TRBJ2-5, with 7 nucleotides matching TRBD2. V trimming: 0 bases; J trimming: 2 bases; junction bases outside the gene matches: 6. CDR1 is MNHEY, CDR2 SVGAGI, per germline. CDR3 size: 16 residues.

This clonotype came up many times. The gene calls are TRBV5-1 and TRBJ2-3, with 14 positions matching TRBD2. This CDR3 region has 20 residues. J gave up 6 bases and V 0 bases, and 15 bases lay outside the gene matches. Germline CDR1 SGHRS, CDR2 YFSETQ. The CDR3 loop reads CASSLANLGLAGGGFDTQYF. The CDR3 DNA follows: TGCGCCAGCAGCTTGGCAAACCTTGGACTAGCGGGAGGTGGGTTCGATACGCAGTATTTT.

The chain joins TRBV19 to TRBJ2-7; 14 positions agree with TRBD2. J was trimmed by 5 bases and V by 5 bases; bases with no gene match: 5. The CDR3 runs to 15 residues. Germline CDR1 is LNHDA and CDR2 is SQIVND (reference sequence). The CDR3 DNA follows: TGTGCCAGTAGTTGGACTAGCGGGAGGTACCACGAGCAGTACTTC. Its translation is CASSWTSGRYHEQYF. Combining the CDR3 with reference TRBV19 and TRBJ2-7 gives the whole variable domain DGGITQSPKYLFRKEGQNVTLSCEQNLNHDAMYWYRQDPGQGLRLIYYSQIVNDFQKGDIAEGYSVSREKKESFPLTVTSAQKNPTAFYLCASSWTSGRYHEQYFGPGTRLTVT.

This clonotype was found many times. The chain carries TRBV4-3 and TRBJ2-7; a weak D match, TRBD1 (5 bases). The CDR3 is made up of 14 amino acids. Germline CDR1 and CDR2: LGHNA and YSLEER. V lost 1 base, J lost 1 base, and 8 bases lay in between. The CDR3 DNA reads TGCGCCAGCAGCCAAGGCCAGGGATCCTACGAGCAGTACTTC. Protein: CASSQGQGSYEQYF.

The chain employs TRBV6-2 or TRBV6-3 and TRBJ1-5; TRBD1 agrees at 7 bases. Germline assignment: CDR1 MNHEY and CDR2 SVGEGT. The CDR3 contains 13 residues. V lost 9 bases to trimming and J lost 5 bases; unmatched junction nucleotides: 7. The CDR3 sequence: CASFRDSYQPQHF. In DNA, the CDR3 is TGTGCCAGTTTCCGGGACAGCTATCAGCCCCAGCATTTT.

This clonotype was detected many times. This rearrangement joins TRBV30 to TRBJ1-1, with a weak D call TRBD1 (6 bases). Germline-derived CDR1 and CDR2 are GTSNPN and SVGIG (reference sequence). Trimming took off 2 bases at V and 5 bases at J, with 15 bases between the two ends. CDR3 length: 14 residues. The CDR3 DNA reads TGTGCCTGGAGTTCACAACAGGGATGGACTGAAGCTTTCTTT. Translating it yields CAWSSQQGWTEAFF.

This clonotype was observed a handful of times. Since a much larger clone is just one base distant, this may be a read error. The chain joins TRBV12-5 to TRBJ2-3; a weak D match, TRBD2 (5 bases). The V and J ends lost 2 bases and 0 bases respectively, with 15 bases between them. The germline gives CDR1 LGHNT, CDR2 FRNRAP. The CDR3 is 17 amino acids. CDR3 coding DNA: TGTGCTAGTGGTTTGTTCCCCGGCGGGCTTAGCACAGATACGCAGTATTTT. Protein product: CASGLFPGGLSTDTQYF.

This chain links TRBV12-3 or TRBV12-4 with TRBJ2-7; D is unclear. This CDR3 is 14 amino acids long. V shed 3 bases and J shed 0 bases, with 9 bases lying between them. DNA for the CDR3: TGTGCCAGCAGTTTCCGGGTTAACTCCTACGAGCAGTACTTC. It specifies CASSFRVNSYEQYF.

This clonotype was observed once. The chain links TRBV6-1 to TRBJ2-2; the D is unclear. The germline V gene has CDR1 MNHNS and CDR2 SASEGT. This CDR3 has 14 residues. Trimming shortened V by 6 bases and J by 2 bases, and 10 bases separated the two germline ends. As DNA, the CDR3 is TGTGCCAGCAGAACTATCGGAAACACCGGGGAGCTGTTTTTT. Translation: CASRTIGNTGELFF.

This clonotype showed up many times. The CDR3 sequence is CATSVKKGGNEKLFF. The CDR3 nucleotides read TGTGCCACCAGCGTAAAGAAAGGGGGTAATGAAAAACTGTTTTTT. This rearrangement joins TRBV15 to TRBJ1-4; a possible D gene is TRBD1 (6 bases). Trimming cost V 5 bases and J 4 bases, with 14 bases left between them. CDR3 length: 15 amino acids. Germline CDR1 reads LNHNV; CDR2 reads YYDKDF (reference sequence).

There are a few counts of this clonotype. This rearrangement joins TRBV7-9 to TRBJ1-4, with D perhaps matching TRBD1 (6 bases). Germline CDR1 reads SEHNR; CDR2 reads FQNEAQ (reference sequence). V was cut by 6 bases and J by 5 bases, with 16 bases left in between. The CDR3 totals 15 residues. CDR3 in amino acids: CASRYAGTQNEKLFF. The CDR3 nucleotides are TGTGCCAGCAGATACGCCGGGACACAAAATGAAAAACTGTTTTTT. The variable domain in full, completed from reference TRBV7-9 and TRBJ1-4, reads DTGVSQNPRHKITKRGQNVTFRCDPISEHNRLYWYRQTLGQGPEFLTYFQNEAQLEKSRLLSDRFSAERPKGSFSTLEIQRTEQGDSAMYLCASRYAGTQNEKLFFGSGTQLSVL.

This clonotype was recorded many times. The chain uses TRBV9 and TRBJ1-2; D not resolved. Germline CDR1 is SGDLS and CDR2 is YYNGEE. The CDR3 consists of 14 residues. The V and J ends lost 3 bases and 6 bases respectively, with 15 bases between them. Here the CDR3 reads CASSGGLGTDGYTF. CDR3 DNA sequence: TGTGCCAGCAGCGGAGGGTTGGGCACGGATGGCTACACCTTC.

In its sample, this clonotype was seen many times. J is TRBJ2-3 and V is TRBV28; 10 bases are shared with TRBD2. The CDR3 contains 15 residues. Germline CDR1 is MDHEN and CDR2 is SYDVKM. V lost 3 bases, J lost 5 bases, and 5 bases stayed unmatched. CDR3 coding DNA: TGTGCCAGCAGTTTCAGCGGGAGGGTGGGAGATACGCAGTATTTT. Its protein product is CASSFSGRVGDTQYF.

This chain links TRBV12-3 or TRBV12-4 with TRBJ2-1; D might be TRBD2 (6 bases). The CDR3 extends over 13 amino acids. Trimming pared 11 bases from V and 6 bases from J, leaving 17 bases between. CDR3 loop: CAGSRDGGNEQFF. The CDR3 region has the DNA TGTGCCGGTAGCCGGGACGGGGGCAATGAGCAGTTCTTC.

The chain has TRBV7-2 and TRBJ2-7; D gene ambiguous. Germline V CDR1 and CDR2: SGHTA, FQGNSA. The V end lost 5 bases, the J end lost 7 bases, and 9 bases lay between the germline ends. This CDR3 contains 11 residues. The CDR3 DNA reads as TGTGCCAGCAGCCCGGCTAAAGAGCAGTACTTC. Translation: CASSPAKEQYF.

About this clonotype: With a far larger clone one base away, a read error is the likely cause. The chain carries TRBV6-5 and TRBJ2-7, with 9 positions matching TRBD1. Germline lookup yields CDR1 MNHEY and CDR2 SVGAGI. The CDR3 has 15 residues. Here the CDR3 reads CASSYFGQGSAEQYF. CDR3 nucleotide sequence: TGTGCCAGCAGCTACTTTGGACAGGGGTCGGCCGAGCAGTACTTC.

The chain joins TRBV7-9 to TRBJ2-5, with D maybe TRBD2 (5 bases). CDR3 size: 17 residues. Germline V gene data show CDR1 as SEHNR and CDR2 as FQNEAQ (reference sequence). The V end lost 1 base, the J end lost 5 bases, and 20 bases lay between the germline ends. CDR3 sequence: CASSLGRSVRAGETQYF. CDR3 DNA: TGTGCCAGCAGCTTAGGGCGTAGCGTGAGGGCCGGGGAGACCCAGTACTTC. Filled out from reference TRBV7-9 and TRBJ2-5, the complete variable domain reads DTGVSQNPRHKITKRGQNVTFRCDPISEHNRLYWYRQTLGQGPEFLTYFQNEAQLEKSRLLSDRFSAERPKGSFSTLEIQRTEQGDSAMYLCASSLGRSVRAGETQYFGPGTRLLVL.